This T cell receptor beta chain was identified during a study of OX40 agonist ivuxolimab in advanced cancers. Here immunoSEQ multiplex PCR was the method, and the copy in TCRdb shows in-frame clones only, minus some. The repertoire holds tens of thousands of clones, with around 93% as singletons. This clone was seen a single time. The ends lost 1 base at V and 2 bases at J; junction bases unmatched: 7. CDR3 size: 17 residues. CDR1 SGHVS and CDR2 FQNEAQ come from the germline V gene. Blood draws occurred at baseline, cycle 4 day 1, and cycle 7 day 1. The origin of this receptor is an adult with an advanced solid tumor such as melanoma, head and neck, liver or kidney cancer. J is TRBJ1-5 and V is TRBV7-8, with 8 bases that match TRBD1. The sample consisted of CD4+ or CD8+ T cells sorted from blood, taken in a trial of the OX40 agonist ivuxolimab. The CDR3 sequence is CASSLVGDRGRNQPQHF. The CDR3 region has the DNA TGTGCCAGCAGCTTAGTTGGAGACAGGGGTCGCAATCAGCCCCAGCATTTT.